This T cell receptor (beta chain) was found in a study of OX40 agonist ivuxolimab in advanced cancers. Regarding the study in general: Ivuxolimab was a fully human IgG2 agonistic monoclonal antibody targeting the costimulatory receptor OX40 (CD134). The point of sequencing TCRbeta in the periphery was to test whether ivuxolimab changed TCR sequence diversity and drove clonal T-cell expansion. Of the approximately 54 patients in dose escalation, some 20 had hepatocellular carcinoma, about 15 had melanoma, 9 had renal cell carcinoma and 9 had head and neck cancer. Partial responses occurred in three dose-escalation patients: two with cutaneous melanoma and one with hepatocellular carcinoma. The paper reports the monotherapy dose-escalation portion (N ≈ 50 patients) of the phase I ivuxolimab trial. Prior anti-PD-1, anti-PD-L1 or anti-CTLA-4 therapy was permitted, and 30% to 50% of dose-escalation patients had received checkpoint inhibitors. The dose-escalation cohort was about 83% male with a mean age of around 64 years, ranging from roughly 20 to 80. Intravenous ivuxolimab was administered to patients every 2 weeks at six dose levels: 0.01, 0.1, 0.3, 1.5, 3 and 10 mg/kg.

Concerning this clone: The antigen it recognizes is unknown. Per-base quality was not reported, and no clone a single base away is much larger than it. Other DNA sequences in the same sample also yield this CDR3.

Genomic DNA was extracted from sorted cells for sequencing of the TCRbeta CDR3 region. The immunoSEQ Assay was used to sequence the TCRbeta CDR3 regions. TCRdb provides this immuneACCESS table in a form limited to in-frame rearrangements. Some clones are lacking; in checked studies, under half of them reflect an unresolved V gene, and why the rest are absent is not known. For this sample there are approximately 60,000 clones; 84% appear just once. The ten largest make up roughly 2% of the sample. Patients with autoimmune disease history or receiving systemic immunosuppression were excluded from the trial. Peripheral blood for TCR sequencing was drawn from every dose cohort at baseline, at cycle 4 day 1 and at cycle 7 day 1. The samples were taken from a phase I, first-in-human, multicenter, open-label dose-escalation trial of ivuxolimab. Adults with locally advanced or metastatic melanoma, renal cell, hepatocellular, or head and neck squamous cell carcinoma were enrolled in the trial. CD4+ and CD8+ T cells were sorted separately from peripheral blood before TCR sequencing.

General findings and caveats noted by the study authors: Low levels of normalized T-cell clonal expansion were also seen in some patients who did not respond. Antigen specificity was not determined for the clonally expanded peripheral T cells. On average, CD8+ T cells showed more expanded clones than CD4+ T cells after ivuxolimab. In partial responders in the 0.1-3.0 mg/kg groups, normalized peripheral clonal expansion was found to be among the lowest, especially among CD8+ T cells. At doses of 0.1 to 3.0 mg/kg, clonal expansion of both CD4+ and CD8+ T cells in blood was seen between baseline and week 6.

Material: CD4+ or CD8+ T cells sorted from blood, obtained in a trial of the OX40 agonist ivuxolimab. This clonotype was obtained from an adult with an advanced solid tumor such as melanoma, head and neck, liver or kidney cancer.

The CDR3 region reads CSASHEGQGTEAFF. The DNA is TGCAGCGCCAGCCACGAGGGTCAAGGCACTGAAGCTTTCTTT. Recombination joined TRBV29-1 with TRBJ1-1; no D gene is confidently identified. V is cut by 7 bases and J by 4 bases, and the space between the germline ends is 19 bases. Via the germline V gene, CDR1 is SQVTM and CDR2 ANQGSEA. The CDR3 spans 14 residues, from the cysteine through the phenylalanine. Only the CDR3 region is kept as DNA, spanning 42 bases read in frame from base 1.